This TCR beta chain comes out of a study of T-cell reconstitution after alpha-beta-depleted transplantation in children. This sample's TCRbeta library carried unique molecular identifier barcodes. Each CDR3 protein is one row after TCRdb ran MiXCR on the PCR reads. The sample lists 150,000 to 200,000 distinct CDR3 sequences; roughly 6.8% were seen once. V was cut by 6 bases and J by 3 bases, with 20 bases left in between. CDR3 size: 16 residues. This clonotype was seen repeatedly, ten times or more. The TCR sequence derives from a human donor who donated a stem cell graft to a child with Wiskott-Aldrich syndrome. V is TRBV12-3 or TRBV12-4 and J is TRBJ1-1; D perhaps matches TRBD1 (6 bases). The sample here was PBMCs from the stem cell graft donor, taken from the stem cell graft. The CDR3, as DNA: TGTGCCAGCAGCCCAGGGGTGGGGGCGGGGGACACTGAAGCTTTCTTT. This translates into CASSPGVGAGDTEAFF.